The 10 T cell receptor beta chains listed next were all sequenced from one sample in a study of somatic mutations in cytotoxic T cells in rheumatoid arthritis. Sequencing was performed with immunoSEQ multiplex PCR; in TCRdb, only in-frame clones are kept and a portion is missing. The sample carries more than 11,000 clones, roughly 72% recorded once. Sequenced sample: CD8+ T cells sorted from blood. These receptors were obtained from an adult with rheumatoid arthritis.

CDR3 coding DNA: TGTGCCAGCAGTGATTCGTCGGAGACAGGCCAAGAGACCCAGTACTTC. As protein: CASSDSSETGQETQYF. This chain connects TRBV6-1 to TRBJ2-5; D might be TRBD1 (6 bases). The CDR3 runs 16 residues. Germline V gene data show CDR1 as MNHNS and CDR2 as SASEGT. Trimming took 3 bases from V and 1 from J, leaving 15 bases between them.

There are a few counts of this clone. This chain links TRBV5-4 with TRBJ2-2; D call uncertain. Trimming cost V 0 bases and J 6 bases, with 12 bases left between them. The germline V gene encodes CDR1 SGHNT and CDR2 YYREEE (reference sequence). This CDR3 region has 15 residues. CDR3 protein: CASSLGAGPSGELFF. The DNA for the CDR3 is TGTGCCAGCAGCTTGGGGGCCGGTCCTTCCGGGGAGCTGTTTTTT.

This chain joins TRBV27 and TRBJ2-6; unclear D gene. V shed 7 bases and J shed 0 bases, with 4 bases lying between them. From germline, CDR1 is MNHEY and CDR2 SMNVEV (reference sequence). The CDR3 length is 13 residues. The CDR3 loop is CASTISGANVLTF. The DNA for the CDR3 is TGTGCCAGCACCATCTCTGGGGCCAACGTCCTGACTTTC.

The genes are TRBV27 and TRBJ2-2, with D unclear. V was trimmed by 3 bases and J by 2 bases, leaving 1 base between them. This CDR3 region has 12 residues. CDR1 is MNHEY and CDR2 is SMNVEV in the germline V gene (reference sequence). The CDR3 DNA reads as TGTGCCAGCAGTTTTAACACCGGGGAGCTGTTTTTT. As protein: CASSFNTGELFF.

The J gene is TRBJ2-5, the V gene TRBV6-6, with 7 bases identical to TRBD1. The junction had 13 bases not matched to a gene; V was cut back by 4 bases and J by 5 bases. Germline V gene data show CDR1 as MNHNY and CDR2 as SVGAGI (reference sequence). This CDR3 contains 16 residues. CDR3: CASSSYELTGAETQYF. DNA of the CDR3: TGTGCCAGCAGTTCTTACGAACTTACAGGGGCCGAGACCCAGTACTTC.

This chain links TRBV15 with TRBJ2-7; D remains ambiguous. Between the trimmed V and J ends, which lost 0 bases and 2 bases, there was a span of 8 bases. This CDR3 spans 14 amino acids. The germline V gene has CDR1 LNHNV and CDR2 YYDKDF (reference sequence). The CDR3: CATSRDQEPYEQYF. DNA of the CDR3: TGTGCCACCAGCAGAGATCAGGAACCCTACGAGCAGTACTTC.

The chain joins TRBV5-4 to TRBJ2-7; TRBD1 is a possible D gene (5 bases). CDR3 size: 15 residues. With 3 bases removed from V and 0 bases from J, the gap between germline ends came to 13 bases. The germline V gene has CDR1 SGHNT and CDR2 YYREEE (reference sequence). This CDR3 reads CASSWALDNSYEQYF. CDR3 sequence (DNA): TGTGCCAGCAGCTGGGCTTTGGACAACTCCTACGAGCAGTACTTC.

This clone was counted between two and nine times. The CDR3, as DNA: TGTGCCAGCACCATCAGTCAGGCAGGGGTGAATGAAGCTTTCTTT. Protein: CASTISQAGVNEAFF. The chain recombines TRBV2 with TRBJ1-1; possibly TRBD1 for D (6 bases). This CDR3 spans 15 amino acids. Germline CDR1 is SNHLY and CDR2 is FYNNEI. V gave up 7 bases and J gave up 7 bases, with 22 bases separating them.

The rearrangement uses TRBV6-4 and TRBJ1-5; no definite D call. Germline assignment: CDR1 MRHNA and CDR2 SNTAGT. V was trimmed by 0 bases and J by 0 bases, leaving 12 bases between them. CDR3 length equals 17 residues. This chain's CDR3 is CASSDSWADNSNQPQHF. CDR3 coding DNA: TGTGCCAGCAGTGACTCGTGGGCAGATAATAGCAATCAGCCCCAGCATTTT.

The gene calls are TRBV10-2 and TRBJ2-2; TRBD1 matches 7 bases. CDR3 length equals 13 residues. Germline trimming cut 6 bases from V and 5 bases from J; bases unmatched to any gene: 3. Germline-derived CDR1 and CDR2 are WSHSY and SAAADI. CDR3 protein: CASRDRVTGELFF. CDR3 nucleotide sequence: TGCGCCAGCAGAGACAGGGTGACCGGGGAGCTGTTTTTT.